This TCR beta chain stems from a study of cytomegalovirus exposure and HLA in healthy donors. Study-wide results and caveats: The Asian-associated ancestry cluster reportedly had fewer N-insertions than the approximately 610-donor mean in a later analysis. According to an earlier analysis, most TCR beta V segments yielded productive rearrangements about 87% or about 30% of the time. When analyzed later, a missense DCLRE1C variant was found to be linked to TCR beta V- and J-gene trimming.

All donors participated as healthy donors of bone marrow. This clone was recorded once. Its cognate antigen is unknown. The PCR contained 60 Vbeta and 13 Jbeta primers. TCRdb's copy holds only in-frame clones and misses some; the assay was immunoSEQ multiplex PCR. Of under 100,000 clones in the sample, 77% were seen once. V lost 5 bases and J lost 5; bases outside the gene matches: 5. The CDR3 consists of 13 residues. Germline CDR1 MNHEY, CDR2 SVGAGI. The sample was PBMCs. J is TRBJ2-7 and V is TRBV6-5; 8 bases line up with TRBD1. This TCR was recovered from a boy aged 5-17 years in good health and CMV-seronegative. DNA of the CDR3: TGTGCCAGCAGTCGGACAGGGAAGGACGAGCAGTACTTC. As protein: CASSRTGKDEQYF.